This T cell receptor (beta chain) was profiled in a study of CD4 T cells in relation to SARS-CoV-2 and coronaviruses. CD4+ T cells from unexposed donors were obtained before the COVID-19 pandemic (2011-2018). Isolation of CD4+ T cells took place after less than 13 days in culture. Cultures held more than 1.5 million PBMCs per well with roughly 10 IU/ml IL-2. The repertoire was sequenced with immunoSEQ multiplex PCR; TCRdb's copy has only in-frame clones and lacks some. Of 20,000 to 25,000 clones in the sample, approximately 68% were seen once. Note on this clone: Antigen: not known.

CDR3 length: 19 amino acids. Per the germline V gene, CDR1 is MNHEY and CDR2 is SMNVEV (reference sequence). Trimming took 1 base from V and 3 from J; bases not matched to a gene: 16. The specimen sequenced was CD4+ T cells from PBMCs, cultured in vitro. The V call is TRBV27, the J call TRBJ1-2, with 8 bases matching TRBD1. The TCR comes from a human donor in good health. The CDR3 sequence: CASSLFSPTGQGWDYGYTF. The CDR3 nucleotides are TGTGCCAGCAGTTTATTTAGCCCGACAGGACAGGGTTGGGACTATGGCTACACCTTC.